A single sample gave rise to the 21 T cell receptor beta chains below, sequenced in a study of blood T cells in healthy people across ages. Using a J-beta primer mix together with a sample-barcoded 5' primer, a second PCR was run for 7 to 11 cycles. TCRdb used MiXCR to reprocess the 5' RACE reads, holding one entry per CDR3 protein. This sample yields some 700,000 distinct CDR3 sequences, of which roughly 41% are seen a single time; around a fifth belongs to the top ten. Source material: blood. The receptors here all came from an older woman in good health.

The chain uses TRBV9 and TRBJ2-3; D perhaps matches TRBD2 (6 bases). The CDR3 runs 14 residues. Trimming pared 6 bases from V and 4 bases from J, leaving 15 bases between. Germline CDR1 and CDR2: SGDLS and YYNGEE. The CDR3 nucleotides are TGTGCCAGCACCCCTGGGGGGTGTGCAGATACGCAGTATTTT. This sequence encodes CASTPGGCADTQYF. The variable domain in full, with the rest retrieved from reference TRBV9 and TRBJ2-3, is DSGVTQTPKHLITATGQRVTLRCSPRSGDLSVYWYQQSLDQGLQFLIQYYNGEERAKGNILERFSAQQFPDLHSELNLSSLELGDSALYFCASTPGGCADTQYFGPGTRLTVL.

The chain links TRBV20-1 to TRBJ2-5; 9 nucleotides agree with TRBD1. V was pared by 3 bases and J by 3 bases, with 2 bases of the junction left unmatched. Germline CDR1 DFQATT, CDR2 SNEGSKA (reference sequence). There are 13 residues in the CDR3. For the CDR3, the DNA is TGCAGTGCTAGGGGGACAGGGAAAGAGACCCAGTACTTC. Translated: CSARGTGKETQYF.

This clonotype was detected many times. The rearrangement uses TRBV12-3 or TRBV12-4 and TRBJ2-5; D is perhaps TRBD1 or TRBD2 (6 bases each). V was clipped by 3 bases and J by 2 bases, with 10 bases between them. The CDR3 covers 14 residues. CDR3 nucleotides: TGTGCCAGCAGTTTTGCGGGGACACAAGAGACCCAGTACTTC. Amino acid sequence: CASSFAGTQETQYF.

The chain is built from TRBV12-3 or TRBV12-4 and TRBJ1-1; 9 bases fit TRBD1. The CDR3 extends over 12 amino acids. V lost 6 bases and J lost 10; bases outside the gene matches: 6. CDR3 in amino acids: CASSTGGGAAFF. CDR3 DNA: TGTGCCAGCAGCACAGGGGGCGGCGCAGCTTTCTTT.

The DNA for the CDR3 is TGTGCCAGCAGTTCGGGGGCAGTCGGAGGCTATGGCTACACCTTC. It specifies CASSSGAVGGYGYTF. The rearrangement links TRBV12-3 or TRBV12-4 to TRBJ1-2, with D possibly matching TRBD1 (6 bases). V was shortened by 4 bases and J by 4 bases, with 16 bases between the two germline ends. The CDR3 runs 15 residues.

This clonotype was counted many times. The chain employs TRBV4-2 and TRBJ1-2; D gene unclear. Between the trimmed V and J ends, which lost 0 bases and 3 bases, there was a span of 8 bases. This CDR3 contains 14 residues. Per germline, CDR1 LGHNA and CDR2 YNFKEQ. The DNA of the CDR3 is TGTGCCAGCAGCCAAGATGACCGATACTATGGCTACACCTTC. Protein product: CASSQDDRYYGYTF.

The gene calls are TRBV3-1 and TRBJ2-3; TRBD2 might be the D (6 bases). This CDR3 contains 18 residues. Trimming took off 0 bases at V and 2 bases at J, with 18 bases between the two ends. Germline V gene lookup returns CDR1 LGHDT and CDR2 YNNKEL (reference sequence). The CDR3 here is CASSQDTASAFNTDTQYF. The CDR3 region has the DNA TGTGCCAGCAGCCAAGATACGGCTAGCGCTTTCAACACAGATACGCAGTATTTT.

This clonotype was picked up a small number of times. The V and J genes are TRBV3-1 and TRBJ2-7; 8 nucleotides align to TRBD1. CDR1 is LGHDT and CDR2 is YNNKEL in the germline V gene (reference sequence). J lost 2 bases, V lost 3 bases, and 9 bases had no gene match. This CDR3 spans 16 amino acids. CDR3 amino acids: CASSHSTGTGTYEQYF. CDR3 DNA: TGTGCCAGCAGCCACTCGACCGGGACAGGTACCTACGAGCAGTACTTC.

The CDR3, as DNA: TGCGCCAGCAGCTTGGAGCCTCGGTCCAAAAACATTCAGTACTTC. This encodes CASSLEPRSKNIQYF. The chain has TRBV5-1 and TRBJ2-7; D is undetermined. The DNA end lines up better with TRBJ2-4; the J call may be wrong. Germline assignment: CDR1 SGHRS and CDR2 YFSETQ. The CDR3 contains 15 residues.

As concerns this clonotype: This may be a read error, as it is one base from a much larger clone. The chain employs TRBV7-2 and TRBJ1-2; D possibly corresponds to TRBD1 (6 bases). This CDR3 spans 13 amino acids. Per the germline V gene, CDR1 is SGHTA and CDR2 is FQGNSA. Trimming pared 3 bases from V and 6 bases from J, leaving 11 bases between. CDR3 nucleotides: TGTACCAGCAGCTTCCCAGGGGCTCATGGCTACACCTTC. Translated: CTSSFPGAHGYTF.

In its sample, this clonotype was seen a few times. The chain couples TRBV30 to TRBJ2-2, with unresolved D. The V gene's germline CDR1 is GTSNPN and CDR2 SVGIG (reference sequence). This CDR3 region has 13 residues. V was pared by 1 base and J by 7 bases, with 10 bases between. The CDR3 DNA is TGTGCCTGGAGTGGGCAGTCGGTCGGGGAGCTGTTTTTT. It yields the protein CAWSGQSVGELFF.

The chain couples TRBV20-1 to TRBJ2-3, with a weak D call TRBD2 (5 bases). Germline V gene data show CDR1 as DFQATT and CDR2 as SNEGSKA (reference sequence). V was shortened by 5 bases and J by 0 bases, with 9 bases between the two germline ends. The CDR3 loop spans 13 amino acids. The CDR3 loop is CSAPGWSTDTQYF. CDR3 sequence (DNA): TGCAGTGCTCCGGGGTGGAGCACAGATACGCAGTATTTT.

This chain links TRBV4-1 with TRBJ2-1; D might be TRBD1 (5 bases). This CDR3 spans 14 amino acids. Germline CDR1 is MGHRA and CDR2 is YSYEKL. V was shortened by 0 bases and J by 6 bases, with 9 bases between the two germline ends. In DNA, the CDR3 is TGCGCCAGCAGCCAAGAGTCGACAGCCAATGAGCAGTTCTTC. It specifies CASSQESTANEQFF.

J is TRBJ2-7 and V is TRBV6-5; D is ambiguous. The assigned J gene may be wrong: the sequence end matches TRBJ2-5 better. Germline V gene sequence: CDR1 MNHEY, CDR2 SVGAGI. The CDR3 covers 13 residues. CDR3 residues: CASSYAEEGTQYF. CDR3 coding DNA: TGTGCCAGCAGTTACGCCGAGGAAGGGACCCAGTACTTC.

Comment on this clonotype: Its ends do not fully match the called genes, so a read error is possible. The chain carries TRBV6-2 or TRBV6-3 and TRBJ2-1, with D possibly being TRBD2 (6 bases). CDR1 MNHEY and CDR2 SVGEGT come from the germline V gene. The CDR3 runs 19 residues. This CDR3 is CASSYSISIYGSSYKEQFF. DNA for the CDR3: TGTGCCAGCAGTTACTCGATATCTATTTACGGGAGCTCCTACAAGGAGCAGTTCTTC.

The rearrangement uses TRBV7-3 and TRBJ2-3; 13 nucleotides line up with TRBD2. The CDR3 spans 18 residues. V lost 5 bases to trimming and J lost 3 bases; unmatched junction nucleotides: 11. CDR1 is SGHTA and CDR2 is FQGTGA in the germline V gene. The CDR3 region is CASSLLGLAGAGTDTQYF. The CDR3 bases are TGTGCCAGCAGCCTACTAGGACTAGCGGGGGCGGGGACAGATACGCAGTATTTT.

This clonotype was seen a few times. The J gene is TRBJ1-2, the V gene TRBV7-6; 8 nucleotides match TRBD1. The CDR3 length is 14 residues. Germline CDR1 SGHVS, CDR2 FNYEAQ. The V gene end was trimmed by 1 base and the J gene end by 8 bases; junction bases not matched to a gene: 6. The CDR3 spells CASSLGGGTGGYTF. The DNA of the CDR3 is TGTGCCAGCAGCTTAGGGGGTGGGACAGGCGGCTACACCTTC.

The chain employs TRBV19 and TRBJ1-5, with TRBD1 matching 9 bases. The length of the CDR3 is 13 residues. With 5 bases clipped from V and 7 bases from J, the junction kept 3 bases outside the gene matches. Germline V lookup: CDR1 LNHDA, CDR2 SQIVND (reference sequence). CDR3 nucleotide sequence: TGTGCCAGTAGTCCCGGACAGGGGCAGCCCCAGCATTTT. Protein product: CASSPGQGQPQHF.

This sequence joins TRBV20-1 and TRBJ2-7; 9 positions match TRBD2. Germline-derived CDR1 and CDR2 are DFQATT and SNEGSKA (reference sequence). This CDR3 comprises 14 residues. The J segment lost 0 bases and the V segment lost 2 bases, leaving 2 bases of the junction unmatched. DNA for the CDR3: TGCAGTGCTAGATTTAGCGGGGGCTCCTACGAGCAGTACTTC. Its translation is CSARFSGGSYEQYF.

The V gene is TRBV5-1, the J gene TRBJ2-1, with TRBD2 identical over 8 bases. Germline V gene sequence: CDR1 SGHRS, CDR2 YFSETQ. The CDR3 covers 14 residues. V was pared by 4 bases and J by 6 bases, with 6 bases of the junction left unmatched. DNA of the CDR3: TGCGCCAGCAGCCTCGTCGGGGGGGTCAATGAGCAGTTCTTC. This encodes CASSLVGGVNEQFF. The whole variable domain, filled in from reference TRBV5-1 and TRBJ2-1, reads KAGVTQTPRYLIKTRGQQVTLSCSPISGHRSVSWYQQTPGQGLQFLFEYFSETQRNKGNFPGRFSGRQFSNSRSEMNVSTLELGDSALYLCASSLVGGVNEQFFGPGTRLTVL.

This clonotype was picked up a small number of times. In nucleotides, the CDR3 is TGTGCCAGCAGGTTGGGACTAGCGGTTTTCTATACGCAGTATTTT. This translates into CASRLGLAVFYTQYF. The chain couples TRBV7-2 to TRBJ2-3; 11 positions match TRBD2. The CDR3 consists of 15 residues. J lost 7 bases, V lost 6 bases, and 9 bases had no gene match. Germline CDR1 is SGHTA and CDR2 is FQGNSA. Drawing the rest from reference TRBV7-2 and TRBJ2-3, the complete variable domain is GAGVSQSPSNKVTEKGKDVELRCDPISGHTALYWYRQSLGQGLEFLIYFQGNSAPDKSGLPSDRFSAERTGGSVSTLTIQRTQQEDSAVYLCASRLGLAVFYTQYFGPGTRLTVL.